These T cell receptor beta chains were read from a single sample in a study of shared clonotypes between healthy human individuals. Measured with immunoSEQ multiplex PCR; TCRdb has only the in-frame clones, and not every one. The table includes approximately 1.9 million clones, 90% to 95% detected once. The sequenced material came from naive CD8+ T cells from PBMCs. These TCRs come from a man aged 18-30 years in good health. Some clones in this sample may be carry-over from other donors' samples. Both conserved end residues are part of each CDR3. D genes are given only for firm matches. Only part of the rows carry a size: once, few, many, or a class if the clone is expanded.

J: TRBJ2-5
D: .
V: TRBV4-1
size: .
DNA: TGCGCCAGCAGCCAAAAGTCCTTTCAGTACTTC
CDR3: CASSQKSFQYF

J: TRBJ2-5
D: .
V: TRBV5-4
size: .
DNA: TGTGCCAGCAGCTTGGCACAGGAAACCCCAGAGACCCAGTACTTC
CDR3: CASSLAQETPETQYF

J: TRBJ2-6
D: TRBD1
V: TRBV14
size: .
DNA: TGTGCCAGCAGCCAAGATGGTGAGGGGGCCTCTGGGGCCAACGTCCTGACTTTC
CDR3: CASSQDGEGASGANVLTF

J: TRBJ2-2
D: .
V: TRBV29-1
size: .
DNA: TGCAGCGTCCTCAGTCACCGGGGCTCCGTCACCGGGGAGCTGTTTTTT
CDR3: CSVLSHRGSVTGELFF

J: TRBJ1-1
D: TRBD1
V: TRBV27
size: .
DNA: TGTGCCAGCAGTAATACCAACAGGGGGGAAATGAACACTGAAGCTTTCTTT
CDR3: CASSNTNRGEMNTEAFF

J: TRBJ2-5
D: .
V: TRBV10-1
size: .
DNA: TGCGCCAGCAGTGAGACAGGGAAAGAGACCCAGTACTTC
CDR3: CASSETGKETQYF

J: TRBJ2-1
D: .
V: TRBV4-3
size: .
DNA: TGCGCCAGCAGCCAAGAATTGGACTACTCCTACAATGAGCAGTTCTTC
CDR3: CASSQELDYSYNEQFF

J: TRBJ1-1
D: TRBD1
V: TRBV28
size: .
DNA: TGTGCCAGCAGTTCCGGGGACAGGGGGGGGACTGAAGCTTTCTTT
CDR3: CASSSGDRGGTEAFF

J: TRBJ2-7
D: TRBD1
V: TRBV7-6
size: .
DNA: TGTGCCAGCAGCCCAGGACAGGGGAGGTCCTACGAGCAGTACTTC
CDR3: CASSPGQGRSYEQYF

J: TRBJ2-5
D: .
V: TRBV6-6
size: .
DNA: TGTGCCAGCAGTCTGAAACGGGGCCTATTCCAAGAGACCCAGTACTTC
CDR3: CASSLKRGLFQETQYF

J: TRBJ2-2
D: TRBD1
V: TRBV15
size: .
DNA: TGTGCCACCAGCAGAGCTAATAGACAGGGGACAAACACCGGGGAGCTGTTTTTT
CDR3: CATSRANRQGTNTGELFF

J: TRBJ2-7
D: .
V: TRBV6-1
size: .
DNA: TGTGCCAGCAGCGAAAGGATCCAGGGCGGGTGGGTGCATTACGAGCAGTACTTC
CDR3: CASSERIQGGWVHYEQYF

J: TRBJ1-1
D: .
V: TRBV6-5
size: .
DNA: TGTGCCAGCAGTTACGGACTTTTGGGGAACACTGAAGCTTTCTTT
CDR3: CASSYGLLGNTEAFF

J: TRBJ1-1
D: .
V: TRBV6-1
size: few
DNA: TGTGCCAGCAGGGCGGGAGGGGCTGAAGCTTTCTTT
CDR3: CASRAGGAEAFF

J: TRBJ2-7
D: .
V: TRBV5-4
size: .
DNA: TGTGCCACCTCGTACGACGTCAGGGCCTACGAGCAGTACTTC
CDR3: CATSYDVRAYEQYF

J: TRBJ2-6
D: TRBD2
V: TRBV28
size: .
DNA: TGTGCCAGCAGTTTATTTAGCGGGAGGGAGCTCTCTGGGGCCAACGTCCTGACTTTC
CDR3: CASSLFSGRELSGANVLTF

J: TRBJ1-5
D: .
V: TRBV7-8
size: .
DNA: TGTGCCAGCAGCTTAAGTTATGGGGGCAGCAATCAGCCCCAGCATTTT
CDR3: CASSLSYGGSNQPQHF

J: TRBJ2-1
D: .
V: TRBV18
size: .
DNA: TGTGCCAGCTCACCAGTGCACGGAACACACAATGAGCAGTTCTTC
CDR3: CASSPVHGTHNEQFF

J: TRBJ1-1
D: .
V: TRBV5-1
size: .
DNA: TGCGCCAGCAGCTTGATAGGGCAGGGCCACATGAACACTGAAGCTTTCTTT
CDR3: CASSLIGQGHMNTEAFF

J: TRBJ2-7
D: .
V: TRBV11-2
size: .
DNA: TGTGCCAGCAGCCCCCCGGGGCAGACGGACTGGGAGCAGTACTTC
CDR3: CASSPPGQTDWEQYF

J: TRBJ2-5
D: .
V: TRBV7-9
size: .
DNA: TGTGCCAGCAGCTTTCCCGAAGGGATAGTGATCCAGGAGACCCAGTACTTC
CDR3: CASSFPEGIVIQETQYF

J: TRBJ2-2
D: TRBD1
V: TRBV27
size: .
DNA: TGTGCCACCATCCTCCCCGACCGGGACAGGGTAAACACCGGGGAGCTGTTTTTT
CDR3: CATILPDRDRVNTGELFF

J: TRBJ1-2
D: TRBD1
V: TRBV5-4
size: .
DNA: TGTGCCAGCAGCTCATCCGGGACAGCTTATGGCTACACCTTC
CDR3: CASSSSGTAYGYTF

J: TRBJ2-1
D: TRBD2
V: TRBV28
size: .
DNA: TGTGCCAGCAGCTTAAGCGGGAGCTCCTACAATGAGCAGTTCTTC
CDR3: CASSLSGSSYNEQFF

J: TRBJ1-3
D: .
V: TRBV29-1
size: .
DNA: TGCAGCGTTGCCGGGATCAACTCTGGAAACACCATATATTTT
CDR3: CSVAGINSGNTIYF

J: TRBJ2-7
D: .
V: TRBV2
size: once
DNA: TGTGCCAGCAGTGTAGAAGGGGGCTCCTACGAGCAGTACTTC
CDR3: CASSVEGGSYEQYF

J: TRBJ2-4
D: .
V: TRBV21-1
size: .
DNA: TGTGCCAGCAGCACACACGAGAGGTTGGTCGTAGCCAAAAACATTCAGTACTTC
CDR3: CASSTHERLVVAKNIQYF

J: TRBJ2-3
D: .
V: TRBV5-6
size: .
DNA: TGTGCCAGCAGCTCTTGGACGCCGAGAGTGGAAGATACGCAGTATTTT
CDR3: CASSSWTPRVEDTQYF

J: TRBJ2-3
D: .
V: TRBV27
size: .
DNA: TGTGCCAGCAGCCCTCTCGCGGCAGATACGCAGTATTTT
CDR3: CASSPLAADTQYF

J: TRBJ2-2
D: .
V: TRBV10-1
size: .
DNA: TGCGCCAGCACGAATGGGGCTACCGGGGAGCTGTTTTTT
CDR3: CASTNGATGELFF

J: TRBJ1-2
D: TRBD1
V: TRBV19
size: .
DNA: TGTGCCAGTATCCTTCGACAGGGCGATGGCTACACCTTC
CDR3: CASILRQGDGYTF

J: TRBJ2-1
D: .
V: TRBV29-1
size: .
DNA: TGCAGTGTAGAGCTCTCCTACAATGAGCAGTTCTTC
CDR3: CSVELSYNEQFF

J: TRBJ1-6
D: .
V: TRBV30
size: once
DNA: TGTGCCTGGAGTACCCTGTCGTGGAGGAATAATTCACCCCTCCACTTT
CDR3: CAWSTLSWRNNSPLHF

J: TRBJ2-1
D: TRBD2
V: TRBV9
size: .
DNA: TGTGCCAGCAGCGTAGCAGAATTTACGACTAGCGGGAGTCGGCAGTTCTTC
CDR3: CASSVAEFTTSGSRQFF

J: TRBJ2-7
D: .
V: TRBV6-6
size: .
DNA: TGTGCCACCGGTTCTTTCGAGCAGTACTTC
CDR3: CATGSFEQYF

J: TRBJ1-2
D: .
V: TRBV28
size: .
DNA: TGTGCCAGCAGTTGGTCGAGGGGCGTTGATCGTTATGGCTACACCTTC
CDR3: CASSWSRGVDRYGYTF

J: TRBJ2-1
D: .
V: TRBV27
size: .
DNA: TGTGCCAGCAGTTTATCGATAGGGGACACGTACAATGAGCAGTTCTTC
CDR3: CASSLSIGDTYNEQFF

J: TRBJ1-1
D: .
V: TRBV6-1
size: .
DNA: TGTGCCAGCAGGGTTAGGGTAATTGGTACTGAAGCTTTCTTT
CDR3: CASRVRVIGTEAFF

J: TRBJ1-2
D: .
V: TRBV7-9
size: .
DNA: TGTGCCAGCAGCTTAGGGGACGGCTACACCTTC
CDR3: CASSLGDGYTF

J: TRBJ2-7
D: TRBD1
V: TRBV7-6
size: .
DNA: TGTGCCAGCAGCTTATATGGACAGGGTGAGCAGTACTTC
CDR3: CASSLYGQGEQYF

J: TRBJ2-1
D: TRBD2
V: TRBV4-1
size: .
DNA: TGCGCCAGCAGCCAAGAACCGGGACTAGCATATGAGCAGTTCTTC
CDR3: CASSQEPGLAYEQFF

J: TRBJ2-7
D: .
V: TRBV10-3
size: .
DNA: TGTGCCATCAGTGAGCTAGTTTCCTACGAGCAGTACTTC
CDR3: CAISELVSYEQYF

J: TRBJ2-2
D: TRBD2
V: TRBV2
size: once
DNA: TGTGCCAGCAGTGGGACTAGCACCGGGGAGCTGTTTTTT
CDR3: CASSGTSTGELFF

J: TRBJ2-1
D: TRBD2
V: TRBV6-6
size: .
DNA: TGTGCCAGCAGTGTAGCGGGGGATGAGCAGTTCTTC
CDR3: CASSVAGDEQFF

J: TRBJ2-7
D: .
V: TRBV4-3
size: .
DNA: TGCGCCAGCAGCCAAGATTCCGGGACGTTCGTCTACGAGCAGTACTTC
CDR3: CASSQDSGTFVYEQYF

J: TRBJ1-1
D: TRBD1
V: TRBV19
size: .
DNA: TGTGCCAGTCATACCGACAGGGACGACACTGAAGCTTTCTTT
CDR3: CASHTDRDDTEAFF

J: TRBJ2-3
D: .
V: TRBV11-3
size: .
DNA: TGTGCCAGCAGCTTAGCGGGCGGGCCAGGCACAGATACGCAGTATTTT
CDR3: CASSLAGGPGTDTQYF

J: TRBJ2-7
D: TRBD2
V: TRBV10-3
size: once
DNA: TGTGCCATCAGTCTAACGACGGGACTAGCGGAGGTTAACTCCTACGAGCAGTACTTC
CDR3: CAISLTTGLAEVNSYEQYF

J: TRBJ2-4
D: .
V: TRBV4-1
size: .
DNA: TGCGCCAGCAGCCAAGACCTAGCACTAAAGTTACAGTACTTC
CDR3: CASSQDLALKLQYF

J: TRBJ1-1
D: TRBD1
V: TRBV9
size: .
DNA: TGTGCCAGCAGCGGACCGGGACAGGGTAGGACTGAAGCTTTCTTT
CDR3: CASSGPGQGRTEAFF

J: TRBJ2-2
D: .
V: TRBV13
size: .
DNA: TGTGCCAGCACCCTCTTGGCCGGGGAGCTGTTTTTT
CDR3: CASTLLAGELFF

J: TRBJ1-5
D: .
V: TRBV4-3
size: .
DNA: TGCGCCAGCAGCCAAGAGAACCTACCCGGGCAGCCCCAGCATTTT
CDR3: CASSQENLPGQPQHF

J: TRBJ2-1
D: .
V: TRBV29-1
size: .
DNA: TGCAGCGTTGGCCCCCCCGGCAATGAGCAGTTCTTC
CDR3: CSVGPPGNEQFF

J: TRBJ1-1
D: .
V: TRBV28
size: .
DNA: TGTGCCAGCAGCAAGATTCCCTGGGCGGGAGAAACTGAAGCTTTCTTT
CDR3: CASSKIPWAGETEAFF

J: TRBJ2-7
D: .
V: TRBV28
size: .
DNA: TGTGCCAGCAGTTACCTAGAGGGGGAGCAGTACTTC
CDR3: CASSYLEGEQYF

J: TRBJ1-4
D: TRBD1
V: TRBV28
size: .
DNA: TGTGCCAGCAGTTTACAGGGGGTATATGAAAAACTGTTTTTT
CDR3: CASSLQGVYEKLFF

J: TRBJ2-5
D: .
V: TRBV4-1
size: once
DNA: TGCGCCAGCAGCCAAGGCTTTGGGACTGGGCAAGAGACCCAGTACTTC
CDR3: CASSQGFGTGQETQYF

J: TRBJ1-2
D: .
V: TRBV15
size: .
DNA: TGTGCCACCAGAGGCGGGGGGAGCTATGGCTACACCTTC
CDR3: CATRGGGSYGYTF

J: TRBJ2-7
D: .
V: TRBV15
size: .
DNA: TGTGCCACCAGCAGAGCTAGAGGCCCCTCCTACGAGCAGTACTTC
CDR3: CATSRARGPSYEQYF